These 24 T cell receptor beta chains were sequenced from one sample in a study of CD8+ T cells in alopecia areata (dated by TCRdb to between 2017 and 2018). Pooled mouse cutaneous lymph node cells were stained for CD4, CD8alpha, NKG2D, NKG2ACE and other markers and were then sorted on a BD Influx. The method was the immunoSEQ multiplex PCR assay. RNA was extracted from all samples and reverse transcribed into cDNA as template for TCR sequencing. TCRdb retrieved this table from immuneACCESS and kept in-frame rearrangements only. Not all clones are present; in checked studies, unresolved V genes account for under half, and no reason is known for the remainder. This sample holds 270,000 or so clones in total, without any singletons. The ten most abundant clones make up less than 1.5% of the sample. Sequenced sample: CD4+ T cells sorted from a lymph node. Receptors originate from a C3H/HeJ mouse with alopecia areata. The haplotype of this strain at the MHC is H2-k.

This clone was seen only a few times. All gene names here are mouse names. Read coverage stops 4 residues before the CDR3 terminus; the germline J gene supplies the remainder. This chain joins TRBV13-1 and TRBJ2-7, with 8 bases that match TRBD2. Germline V CDR1 and CDR2: NSHNY, SYGAGN. This CDR3 region has 14 residues. This chain's CDR3 is CASSDGLGGDEQYF. The part of the CDR3 DNA that was read is TGTGCCAGCAGTGATGGGCTGGGGGGCGAT.

This clone was counted between two and nine times. This may arise from a read error, as a much more abundant clone is one base away. Germline and genes: mouse. The CDR3 goes on 4 residues after the read ends, and that part is filled in from the germline J gene. The V and J genes are TRBV29 and TRBJ1-2, with TRBD1 identical over 7 bases. Losses at the gene ends were 6 bases for V and 2 bases for J; bases not matched to a gene: 0. CDR1 MSHET and CDR2 SYDVDS come from the germline V gene. CDR3 length: 12 residues. The CDR3 DNA, read in part, is TGTGCTAGCAGGGGACAGAACTCC. The encoded protein is CASRGQNS. The entire CDR3 sequence reads CASRGQNSDYTF.

As concerns this clone: Genes here carry mouse names. CDR3 in amino acids: CASNRGPNTEVFF. The CDR3 DNA, read in part, is TGTGCTAGCAACAGGGGGCCAAACACA. The rearrangement joins TRBV17 to TRBJ1-1; TRBD1 aligns across 9 bases. The CDR3 extends 4 residues past the end of the read, so its final part is completed from the germline J gene. With 7 bases clipped from V and 0 bases from J, the junction kept 0 bases outside the gene matches. CDR3 length: 13 amino acids. Germline V gene lookup returns CDR1 MNHDT and CDR2 YYDKIL.

Concerning this clone: The gene symbols are mouse symbols. The read comes to an end 4 residues before the CDR3 does, leaving the germline J gene to fill in the end. The gene calls are TRBV31 and TRBJ2-1; 7 bases align to TRBD2. CDR1 is GKSSPN and CDR2 is SITVG in the germline V gene. This CDR3 contains 15 residues. After removal of 0 bases from V and 3 bases from J, the junction contained 5 bases not matched to a gene. The CDR3 bases that were read are TGTGCCTGGAGTCTAAAGCTGGGGGTCTATGCT. This sequence encodes CAWSLKLGVYA. The whole CDR3 reads CAWSLKLGVYAEQFF.

As for this clone: The listed genes are named as in mouse. The CDR3 extends 3 residues past the end of the read, so its final part is completed from the germline J gene. The rearrangement uses TRBV13-1 and TRBJ1-6, with 7 bases aligning to TRBD1. TRBJ1-6 is flagged as an ORF with uncertain function. Germline values: CDR1 NSHNY, CDR2 SYGAGN. Trimming took 0 bases from V and 4 from J; bases not matched to a gene: 4. This CDR3 has 16 residues. The CDR3 here is CASSDGQGWYNSPLYF. Partial CDR3 DNA: TGTGCCAGCAGTGATGGACAGGGCTGGTATAATTCGCCC.

Concerning this clone itself: The gene names here belong to mouse. The sequenced fragment ends 3 residues before the CDR3 boundary, so the rest is inferred from the germline J gene. The chain employs TRBV13-1 and TRBJ1-6; TRBD1 is a possible D gene (5 bases). TRBJ1-6 is an ORF for which the function is uncertain. The CDR3 runs 15 residues. Trimming pared 2 bases from V and 2 bases from J, leaving 8 bases between. Germline V CDR1 and CDR2: NSHNY, SYGAGN. CDR3 DNA, as far as it was read: TGTGCCAGCAGTGAGGGGGGGGCCTATAATTCGCCC. This sequence encodes CASSEGGAYNSP. The full CDR3 protein is CASSEGGAYNSPLYF.

This clone was detected a few times. The listed genes are named as in mouse. The read terminates 4 residues ahead of where the CDR3 ends, so the germline J gene completes it. This chain joins TRBV1 and TRBJ1-1; 11 bases map to TRBD1. Germline lookup yields CDR1 NSQYPW and CDR2 LRSPGD (reference sequence). The CDR3 runs 14 residues. Here the CDR3 reads CTCSAGTGGAEVFF. Partial CDR3 DNA: TGCACCTGCAGTGCCGGGACAGGGGGGGCA.

As for this clone: Mouse gene names and germline throughout. The sequence runs out 4 residues before the end of the CDR3; the remainder is reconstructed from the germline J gene. The sample contains more than one DNA sequence encoding this CDR3. The chain combines TRBV13-1 with TRBJ2-2; TRBD2 matches at 7 bases. Germline values: CDR1 NSHNY, CDR2 SYGAGN. The CDR3 consists of 16 residues. J was trimmed by 0 bases and V by 0 bases; bases with no gene match: 2. The CDR3 region is CASSDGLGANTGQLYF. CDR3 DNA, as far as it was read: TGTGCCAGCAGTGATGGTCTGGGGGCAAACACCGGG.

On this clone itself: Genes and germline are mouse. The read is 4 residues too short to cover the CDR3 end, so that end is filled in from the germline J gene. This chain joins TRBV31 and TRBJ2-3, with 8 bases matching TRBD2. CDR1 GKSSPN and CDR2 SITVG come from the germline V gene. With V trimmed by 0 bases and J by 3 bases, 5 bases remained unmatched. The CDR3 extends over 15 amino acids. Here the CDR3 reads CAWSLHGGGAETLYF. The part of the CDR3 DNA that was read is TGTGCCTGGAGTCTCCACGGGGGGGGCGCAGAA.

This clone was recorded a few times. Gene names are mouse gene names. The CDR3 DNA, read in part, is TGTGCCAGCGGTAAACAGGGGATTAGTGCAGAA. Translation: CASGKQGISAE. The CDR3, in full, reads CASGKQGISAETLYF. The J gene is TRBJ2-3, the V gene TRBV13-2; 7 bases are a match to TRBD1. The read halts 4 residues ahead of the CDR3 end, with the missing end drawn from the germline J gene. V shed 4 bases, J shed 0 bases, and the junction held 5 bases outside the gene matches. In germline, CDR1 is NNHNN, CDR2 SYGAGS (reference sequence). The CDR3 sequence is 15 residues long.

This clone has more than one count but fewer than ten. Gene names denote mouse genes. The CDR3 extends 4 residues past the end of the read, so its final part is completed from the germline J gene. The rearrangement joins TRBV13-2 to TRBJ1-1, with D perhaps TRBD1 (6 bases). The germline V gene encodes CDR1 NNHNN and CDR2 SYGAGS (reference sequence). Between the trimmed V and J ends, which lost 3 bases and 0 bases, there was a span of 12 bases. The CDR3 is 15 residues long. This CDR3 reads CASGAGTNANTEVFF. The CDR3 bases that were read are TGTGCCAGCGGTGCCGGGACAAATGCAAACACA.

Comments on this clone: Any gene name here is a mouse gene name. The missing CDR3 end, 4 residues past where the read stops, is filled in from the germline J gene. This chain uses TRBV19 with TRBJ2-2; TRBD1 matches at 8 bases. Losses at the gene ends were 1 base for V and 4 bases for J; bases not matched to a gene: 3. Germline V lookup: CDR1 FNHDT, CDR2 SITEND (reference sequence). The CDR3 runs 15 residues. The part of the CDR3 DNA that was read is TGTGCCAGCAGTATACAGGGGGCAGGCACCGGG. Protein sequence: CASSIQGAGTG. The whole CDR3 sequence is CASSIQGAGTGQLYF.

Concerning this clone itself: All gene names here are mouse names. The DNA ends 4 residues before the CDR3 does, and the rest of the CDR3 is filled in from the germline J gene. The rearrangement links TRBV19 to TRBJ2-1; D might be TRBD2 (5 bases). The V and J ends lost 0 bases and 0 bases respectively, with 13 bases between them. This CDR3 spans 17 amino acids. The germline V gene encodes CDR1 FNHDT and CDR2 SITEND (reference sequence). This chain's CDR3 is CASSIVPGQYNYAEQFF. The CDR3 DNA, read in part, is TGTGCCAGCAGTATAGTTCCTGGGCAGTATAACTATGCT.

A remark on this clone: Gene and germline names: mouse. The read ends 4 residues before the CDR3 terminus; that terminus is restored from the germline J gene. This chain links TRBV13-3 with TRBJ2-4, with TRBD2 as a possible D gene (6 bases). The CDR3 length is 14 residues. V was clipped by 1 base and J by 1 base, with 7 bases between them. Germline CDR1 and CDR2: NNHDY and SYVADS. The sequenced part of the CDR3 DNA is TGTGCCAGCAGTGATTTGGGGGGTCAAAAC. This codes for CASSDLGGQN. The whole CDR3 reads CASSDLGGQNTLYF.

This clone was counted only a few times. These gene names are mouse names. The read stops 4 residues short of the end of the CDR3; the missing end is completed from the germline J gene. This chain connects TRBV31 to TRBJ2-7; 11 nucleotides line up with TRBD2. Germline CDR1 and CDR2: GKSSPN and SITVG. This CDR3 has 14 residues. V lost 3 bases and J lost 3; bases outside the gene matches: 4. The part of the CDR3 DNA that was read is TGTGCCTGGAGATCGACTGGGGGGGGCTAT. Translated, it gives CAWRSTGGGY. The CDR3 in its entirety is CAWRSTGGGYEQYF. The full variable domain, rest sourced from reference TRBV31 and TRBJ2-7, is AQTIHQWPVAEIKAVGSPLSLGCTIKGKSSPNLYWYWQATGGTLQQLFYSITVGQVESVVQLNLSASRPKDDQFILSTEKLLLSHSGFYLCAWRSTGGGYEQYFGPGTRLTVL.

As for this clone: The genes and germline here are from mouse. The read gets to within 4 residues of the CDR3 end, and the germline J gene fills in the rest. V gene TRBV13-3 combines with J gene TRBJ2-1; 11 bases are shared with TRBD2. The CDR3 length is 14 residues. CDR1 and CDR2 (germline): NNHDY, SYVADS. Incomplete CDR3 DNA: TGTGCCAGCAGTGATGGGACTGGGGGGTCT. This translates into CASSDGTGGS. The entire CDR3 sequence reads CASSDGTGGSEQFF.

This clone was found a few times. Gene and germline names: mouse. The read gets to within 4 residues of the CDR3 end, and the germline J gene fills in the rest. This sample includes further DNA sequences coding for the same CDR3. The gene calls are TRBV19 and TRBJ2-7; TRBD2 agrees at 10 bases. The CDR3 loop spans 15 amino acids. In germline, CDR1 is FNHDT, CDR2 SITEND (reference sequence). Trimming at V came to 5 bases and at J to 3 bases, leaving 8 bases not matched to a gene. CDR3 bases read: TGTGCCAGCAGCATCACCGGGACTGGGGTCTAT. Amino acid sequence: CASSITGTGVY. The whole CDR3 reads CASSITGTGVYEQYF. Together with reference TRBV19 and TRBJ2-7, the CDR3 gives the full variable domain: GGIITQTPKFLIGQEGQKLTLKCQQNFNHDTMYWYRQDSGKGLRLIYYSITENDLQKGDLSEGYDASREKKSSFSLTVTSAQKNEMAVFLCASSITGTGVYEQYFGPGTRLTVL.

This clone came up a few times. A much larger clone sits a single nucleotide away, making a read error possible. Any gene name here is a mouse gene name. The CDR3 is cut off 4 residues early in the read; its end comes from the germline J gene. Other DNA sequences in this specimen translate into the identical CDR3. The V and J genes are TRBV19 and TRBJ2-1; 11 nucleotides match TRBD2. Germline trimming cut 5 bases from V and 1 base from J; bases unmatched to any gene: 2. The CDR3 extends over 15 amino acids. Germline V gene lookup returns CDR1 FNHDT and CDR2 SITEND (reference sequence). CDR3 region: CASSRDWGNYAEQFF. The CDR3 bases that were read are TGTGCCAGCAGCAGGGACTGGGGGAACTATGCT.

Notes on this clone: Mouse gene names apply. Read data end 4 residues before the CDR3 end; the end is taken from the germline J gene. Additional DNA sequences in this sample encode the identical CDR3. The chain joins TRBV19 to TRBJ2-3; 10 nucleotides agree with TRBD2. The germline V gene encodes CDR1 FNHDT and CDR2 SITEND (reference sequence). This CDR3 has 14 amino acids. The junction had 1 base not matched to a gene; V was cut back by 5 bases and J by 1 base. The CDR3 loop is CASSTGGGAETLYF. The sequenced CDR3 bases are TGTGCCAGCAGCACTGGGGGGGGTGCAGAA. Full variable domain (missing parts from reference TRBV19 and TRBJ2-3): GGIITQTPKFLIGQEGQKLTLKCQQNFNHDTMYWYRQDSGKGLRLIYYSITENDLQKGDLSEGYDASREKKSSFSLTVTSAQKNEMAVFLCASSTGGGAETLYFGSGTRLTVL.

This clone was recorded a few times. Gene names are the mouse ones. With the read ending 4 residues before the CDR3 end, the germline J gene is used to fill in that end. V usage is TRBV13-1 and J usage is TRBJ1-1, with 8 bases aligning to TRBD1. Germline V gene sequence: CDR1 NSHNY, CDR2 SYGAGN. This CDR3 region has 13 residues. The CDR3 DNA, read in part, is TGTGCCAGCAGTGCCTCGGGACAGGCA. Translated, it gives CASSASGQA. The whole CDR3 reads CASSASGQAEVFF.

This clone was counted between two and nine times. Gene names are mouse gene names. The read stops 3 residues short of the end of the CDR3; the missing end is completed from the germline J gene. V gene TRBV31 combines with J gene TRBJ1-6, with TRBD1 matching 7 bases. TRBJ1-6 is an ORF; its function is uncertain. The CDR3 is 15 amino acids. CDR1 and CDR2 (germline): GKSSPN, SITVG. Losses at the gene ends were 1 base for V and 7 bases for J; bases not matched to a gene: 7. The chain's CDR3 is CAWSPDREKNSPLYF. Partial CDR3 DNA: TGTGCCTGGAGTCCCGACAGGGAAAAGAATTCGCCC.

As regards this clone: The genes and germline here are from mouse. The CDR3 extends 4 residues past the end of the read, so its final part is completed from the germline J gene. The chain links TRBV13-3 to TRBJ1-2; 8 bases match TRBD1. The CDR3 consists of 13 residues. V lost 5 bases to trimming and J lost 4 bases; unmatched junction nucleotides: 4. The germline CDR1 and CDR2 sequences are NNHDY and SYVADS. CDR3: CASRQGAGSDYTF. CDR3 DNA, as far as it was read: TGTGCCAGCAGGCAGGGGGCGGGCTCC.

With respect to this clone: The germline and genes are mouse ones. Read sequence stops 4 residues before the CDR3 end, and the germline J gene provides the missing end. V usage is TRBV1 and J usage is TRBJ2-1; possibly TRBD1 for D (7 bases). The CDR3 extends over 14 amino acids. Looked up from germline, CDR1 is NSQYPW and CDR2 is LRSPGD (reference sequence). V lost 4 bases and J lost 3, with 10 bases in between. The CDR3 region is CTCSGQGLYAEQFF. CDR3 DNA (partial): TGCACCTGCAGTGGACAGGGACTCTATGCT. Combining the CDR3 with reference TRBV1 and TRBJ2-1 gives the whole variable domain VTLLEQNPRWRLVPRGQAVNLRCILKNSQYPWMSWYQQDLQKQLQWLFTLRSPGDKEVKSLPGADYLATRVTDTELRLQVANMSQGRTLYCTCSGQGLYAEQFFGPGTRLTVL.

To note about this clone: Gene names denote mouse genes. Coverage ceases 4 residues before the CDR3 finishes, and the germline J gene fills in the end. The chain carries TRBV14 and TRBJ2-5, with D maybe TRBD1 (6 bases). CDR1 and CDR2 from the germline V gene are SGHDT and FRDEAV. Trimming stripped 5 bases from V and 3 bases from J, with 13 bases between. The CDR3 runs 14 residues. The CDR3 DNA, read in part, is TGTGCCAGCAGCCCGGGACACCTACAAGAC. It translates to CASSPGHLQD. The CDR3 in full is CASSPGHLQDTQYF.